Here is one TCR beta chain with its context. The antigen remains unidentified. Free of recent acute infections or vaccinations, the donors were healthy HIV-negative adults. Running of the assay took place at deep level. Method: immunoSEQ multiplex PCR; TCRdb's copy keeps in-frame clones and lacks some. The sample carries about 1.1 million clones, 77% recorded once. The CDR3 length is 15 residues. Trimming shortened V by 4 bases and J by 2 bases, and 18 bases separated the two germline ends. Germline assignment: CDR1 GTSNPN and CDR2 SVGIG (reference sequence). These data come from a study of shared clonotypes between healthy human individuals. Broader study findings: Rarefaction exposed incomplete sorted-subset sequencing despite large depth. Sequencing depth was a factor that was expected to affect clonotype sharing among donors.

The receptor's source is a man aged 18 to 29 in good health. Some clones in this sample may be carry-over from other donors' samples. The chain recombines TRBV30 with TRBJ2-7; D could derive from TRBD1 or TRBD2 (5 bases each). The specimen was memory CD4+ T cells from PBMCs. Subset described: CD45RA-negative fraction. The CDR3 loop reads CAWNRGDTITYEQYF. CDR3 bases: TGTGCCTGGAATCGAGGGGATACAATTACCTACGAGCAGTACTTC.